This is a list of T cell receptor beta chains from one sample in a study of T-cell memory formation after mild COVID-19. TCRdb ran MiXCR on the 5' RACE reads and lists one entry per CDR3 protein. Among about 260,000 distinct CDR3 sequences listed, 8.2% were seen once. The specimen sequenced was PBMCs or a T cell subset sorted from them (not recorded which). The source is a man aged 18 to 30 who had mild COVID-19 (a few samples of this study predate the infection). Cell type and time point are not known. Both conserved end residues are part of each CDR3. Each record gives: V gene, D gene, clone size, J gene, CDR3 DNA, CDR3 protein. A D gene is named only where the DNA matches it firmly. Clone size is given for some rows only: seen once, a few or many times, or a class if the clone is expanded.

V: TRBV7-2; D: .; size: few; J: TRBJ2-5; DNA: TGTGCCAGCAGCCAAAGGGCGTGGAGGGAGACCCAGTACTTC; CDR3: CASSQRAWRETQYF
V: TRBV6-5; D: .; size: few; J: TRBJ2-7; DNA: TGTGCCAGCAGTTACTCGGGCATTGATGCTTTCTACGAGCAGTACTTC; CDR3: CASSYSGIDAFYEQYF
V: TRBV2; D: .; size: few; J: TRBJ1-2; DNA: TGTGCCAGCAGTGACCGCTGGAGGGAGGCCTATGGCTACACCTTC; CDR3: CASSDRWREAYGYTF
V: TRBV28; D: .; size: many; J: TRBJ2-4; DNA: TGTGCCAGCGGGGGGAGGATTCACATTCAGTACTTC; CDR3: CASGGRIHIQYF
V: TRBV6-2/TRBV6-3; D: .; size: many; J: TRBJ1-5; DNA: TGTGCCAGCAGTTACTCATGGGGGCAGCCCCAGCATTTT; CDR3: CASSYSWGQPQHF
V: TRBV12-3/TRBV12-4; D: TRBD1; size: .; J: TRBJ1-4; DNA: TGTGCCAGCAGTCCCGGGGACAGGGCTTCAACTAATGAAAAACTGTTTTTT; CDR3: CASSPGDRASTNEKLFF
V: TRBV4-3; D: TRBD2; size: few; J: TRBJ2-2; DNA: TGCGCCAGCAGCCAGGCAGGGTCTAGCGGGGTTATCGGGGAGCTGTTTTTT; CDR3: CASSQAGSSGVIGELFF
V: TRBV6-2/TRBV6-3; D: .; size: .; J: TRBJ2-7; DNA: TGTGCCAGCAGTTGGCGCTACGAGCAGTACTTC; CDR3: CASSWRYEQYF
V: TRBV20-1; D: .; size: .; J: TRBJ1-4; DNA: TGCAGTGCTAGAGATCCCAGGGCTACTAATGAAAAACTGTTTTTT; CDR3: CSARDPRATNEKLFF
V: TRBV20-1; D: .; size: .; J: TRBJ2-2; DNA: TGCAGTGCTAGAGATCCCCCCCGTGCAGGGGGGGACGGGGAGCTGTTTTTT; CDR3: CSARDPPRAGGDGELFF
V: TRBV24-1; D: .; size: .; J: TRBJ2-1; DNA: TGTGCCACCAGCGCCCCCGGGCAGAATGAGCAGTTCTTC; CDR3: CATSAPGQNEQFF
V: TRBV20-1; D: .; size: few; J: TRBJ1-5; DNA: TGCAGTGCTAGAATGGGGGCGAGGAATCAGCCCCAGCATTTT; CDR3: CSARMGARNQPQHF
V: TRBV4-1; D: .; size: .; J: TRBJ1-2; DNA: TGCGCCAGCAGCCAAGGAGGGGTCTACACCTTC; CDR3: CASSQGGVYTF
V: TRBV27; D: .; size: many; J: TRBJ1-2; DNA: TGTGCCAGCAGTTTGGGACCTCAGGGCGGGGGCTACACCTTC; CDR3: CASSLGPQGGGYTF
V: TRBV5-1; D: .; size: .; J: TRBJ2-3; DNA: TGCGCCAGCAGGCCCGGGGACCGGGGGAGCACAGATACGCAGTATTTT; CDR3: CASRPGDRGSTDTQYF
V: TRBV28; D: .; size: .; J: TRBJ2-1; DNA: TGTGCCAGCACGTGGGGGGAGTTCTCCTACAATGAGCAGTTCTTC; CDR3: CASTWGEFSYNEQFF
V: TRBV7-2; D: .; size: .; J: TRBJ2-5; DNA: TGTGCCAGCAGCTTCTGGACCCCCCCAGAGACCCAGTACTTC; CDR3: CASSFWTPPETQYF
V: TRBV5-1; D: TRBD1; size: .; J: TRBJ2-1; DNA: TGCGCCAGCAGCTATTGGACAGGGGTTGTAAATGAGCAGTTCTTC; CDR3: CASSYWTGVVNEQFF
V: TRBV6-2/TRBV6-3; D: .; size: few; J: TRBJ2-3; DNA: TGTGCCAGCAGTTACGGGTCAGAGAGCACAGATACGCAGTATTTT; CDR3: CASSYGSESTDTQYF
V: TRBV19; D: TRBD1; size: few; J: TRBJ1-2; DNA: TGTGCCAGTAGTCCTTGGGGGTCGACAGGGAACCATGGCTACACCTTC; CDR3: CASSPWGSTGNHGYTF
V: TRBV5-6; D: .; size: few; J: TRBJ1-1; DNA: TGTGCCAGCATCCCGCCGACGGGGGCCAAAGCTTTCTTT; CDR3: CASIPPTGAKAFF
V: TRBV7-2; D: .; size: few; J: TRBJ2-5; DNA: TGTGCCAGCAGCTCCCCCCGGGTGACAGAGACCCAGTACTTC; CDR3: CASSSPRVTETQYF
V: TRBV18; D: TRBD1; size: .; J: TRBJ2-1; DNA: TGTGCCAGCTCATCACGCATCCCGGGACAGGGGCGAAATGAGCAGTTCTTC; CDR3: CASSSRIPGQGRNEQFF
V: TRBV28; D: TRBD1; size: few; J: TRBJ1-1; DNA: TGTGCCAGCAGTGTATCTCCGGGACAGGGTGAAGCTTTCTTT; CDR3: CASSVSPGQGEAFF
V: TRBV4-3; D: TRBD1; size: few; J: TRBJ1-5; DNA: TGCGCCAGCAGCCAAGATCCGCGAGACAGGGGTCAGCCCCAGCATTTT; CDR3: CASSQDPRDRGQPQHF
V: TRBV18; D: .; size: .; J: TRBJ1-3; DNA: TGTGCCAGCTCACCCGACGGACGAAACACCATATATTTT; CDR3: CASSPDGRNTIYF
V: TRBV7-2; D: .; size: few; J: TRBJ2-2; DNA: TGTGCCAGCAGCCCCTTCCGGGAGCTGTTTTTT; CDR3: CASSPFRELFF
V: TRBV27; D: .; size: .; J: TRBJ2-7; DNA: TGTGCCAGCAGTCCCCGACAGGAGCCCTACGAGCAGTACTTC; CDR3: CASSPRQEPYEQYF
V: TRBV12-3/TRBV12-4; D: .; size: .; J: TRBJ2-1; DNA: TGTGCCAGCAGTTTAGGGGCTCGCTCCTACAATGAGCAGTTCTTC; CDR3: CASSLGARSYNEQFF
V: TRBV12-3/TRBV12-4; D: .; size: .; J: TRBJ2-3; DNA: TGTGCCAGCAGTTTACTAGTTGGTTTGACAGATACGCAGTATTTT; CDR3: CASSLLVGLTDTQYF
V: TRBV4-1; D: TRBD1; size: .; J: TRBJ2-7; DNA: TGCGCCAGCAGCCATCACACAGGGGGCGCCTACGAGCAGTACTTC; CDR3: CASSHHTGGAYEQYF
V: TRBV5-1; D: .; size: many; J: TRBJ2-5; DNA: TGCGCCAGCAGCTTGGCGTCTCGGGGCCACCAAGAGACCCAGTACTTC; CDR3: CASSLASRGHQETQYF
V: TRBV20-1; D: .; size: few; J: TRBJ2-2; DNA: TGCAGTGCTAGACCCCGGGGAGGAGTTTCCACCGGGGAGCTGTTTTTT; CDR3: CSARPRGGVSTGELFF
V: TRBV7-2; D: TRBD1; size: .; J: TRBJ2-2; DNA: TGTGCCAGCAGCTTAGAGGGGGCCTGGGCCGGGGAGCTGTTTTTT; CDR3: CASSLEGAWAGELFF
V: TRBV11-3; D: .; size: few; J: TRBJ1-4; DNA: TGTGCCAGCAGTCCCCTTCCAGGGACTGAAAAACTGTTTTTT; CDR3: CASSPLPGTEKLFF
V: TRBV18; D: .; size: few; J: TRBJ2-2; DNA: TGTGCCAGCTCACCATCATCGACAGCGTGGATCGGGGAGCTGTTTTTT; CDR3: CASSPSSTAWIGELFF
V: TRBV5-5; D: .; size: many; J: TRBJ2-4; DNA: TGTGCCAGCAGCACGAGCTTAACTAGAGAAAACATTCAGTACTTC; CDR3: CASSTSLTRENIQYF
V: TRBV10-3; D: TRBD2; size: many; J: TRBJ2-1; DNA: TGTGCCATCAGGGCTAGCGGGGGGGCGAATGAGCAGTTCTTC; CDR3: CAIRASGGANEQFF
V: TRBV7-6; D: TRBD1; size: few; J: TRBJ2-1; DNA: TGTGCCAGCAGCTCTGGGACAGGGAATGAGCAGTTCTTC; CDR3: CASSSGTGNEQFF
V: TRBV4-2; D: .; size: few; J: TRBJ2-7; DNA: TGTGCCAGCAGATCTAAGGGGCCCTCCTACGAGCAGTACTTC; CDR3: CASRSKGPSYEQYF
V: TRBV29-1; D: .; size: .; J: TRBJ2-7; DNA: TGCAGCGTGGAGGGGGTTAGGGGAGACTACGAGCAGTACTTC; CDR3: CSVEGVRGDYEQYF
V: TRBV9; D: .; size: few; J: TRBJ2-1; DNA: TGTGCCAGCAGCGTAGGCCCGGGGTACAATGAGCAGTTCTTC; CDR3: CASSVGPGYNEQFF
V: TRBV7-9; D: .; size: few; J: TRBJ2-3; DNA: TGTGCCAGCCAGGGCCTCACAGATACGCAGTATTTT; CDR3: CASQGLTDTQYF
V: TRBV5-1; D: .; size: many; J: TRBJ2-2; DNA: TGCGCCAGCAGCCGACGCCCGGTTGGAGCCGAAACCGGGGAGCTGTTTTTT; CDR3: CASSRRPVGAETGELFF
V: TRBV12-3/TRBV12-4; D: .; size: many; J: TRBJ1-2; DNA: TGTGCCAGCAGATCCCGAAGGGTGGGCTATGGCTACACCTTC; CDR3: CASRSRRVGYGYTF
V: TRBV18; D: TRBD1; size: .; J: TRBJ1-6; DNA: TGTGCCAGCTCACTGACAGGGATTTATAATTCACCCCTCCACTTT; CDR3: CASSLTGIYNSPLHF
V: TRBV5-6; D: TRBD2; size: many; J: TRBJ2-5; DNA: TGTGCCAGCAGTCCTGACGGAGCGGGGGAGACCCAGTACTTC; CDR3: CASSPDGAGETQYF